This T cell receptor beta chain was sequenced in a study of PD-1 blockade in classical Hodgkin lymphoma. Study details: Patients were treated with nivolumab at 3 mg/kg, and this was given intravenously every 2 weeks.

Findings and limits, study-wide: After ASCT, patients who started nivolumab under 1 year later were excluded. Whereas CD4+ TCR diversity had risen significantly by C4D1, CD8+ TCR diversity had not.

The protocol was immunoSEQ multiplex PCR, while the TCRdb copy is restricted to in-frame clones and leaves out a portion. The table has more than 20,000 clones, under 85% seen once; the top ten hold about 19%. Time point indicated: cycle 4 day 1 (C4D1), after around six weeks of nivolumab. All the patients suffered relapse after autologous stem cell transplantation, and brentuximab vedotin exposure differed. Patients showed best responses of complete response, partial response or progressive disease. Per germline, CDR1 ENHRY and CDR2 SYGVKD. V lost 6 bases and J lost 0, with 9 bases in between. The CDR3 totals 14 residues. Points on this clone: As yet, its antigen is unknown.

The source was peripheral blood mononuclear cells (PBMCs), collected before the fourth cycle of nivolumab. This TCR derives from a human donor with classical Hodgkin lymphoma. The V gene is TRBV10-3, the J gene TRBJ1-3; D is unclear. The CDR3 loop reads CAISPSSSGNTIYF. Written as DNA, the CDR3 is TGTGCCATCAGCCCAAGCTCCTCTGGAAACACCATATATTTT.